This T cell receptor beta chain was obtained from a study of siplizumab effects on memory and regulatory T cells. V was cut by 5 bases and J by 6 bases, with 18 bases left in between. Germline CDR1 reads SGDLS; CDR2 reads YYNGEE. The CDR3 is 15 amino acids. The method was immunoSEQ multiplex PCR; TCRdb's version includes in-frame clones alone and lacks a portion of them. The profile shows about 50,000 clones, 85% to 95% of them singletons. This sequence originates from a human donor in good health. Input material: CD8+ T cells sorted from blood. The gene calls are TRBV9 and TRBJ2-1; either TRBD1 or TRBD2 may supply D (5 bases each). Here the CDR3 reads CASSSLGTALNEQFF. CDR3 nucleotides: TGTGCCAGCAGTTCGCTGGGGACGGCCCTCAATGAGCAGTTCTTC.